The clone carrying this T cell receptor (beta chain) was detected a few times. Its antigen is unidentified. These data belong to a study of beta chain features in type 1 diabetes. Study-level points and caveats: Type 1 diabetes patients showed fewer insertions and more deletions at VDJ junctions.

About 116 mL of blood, on average, came from one heparinised draw per donor. The study reverse transcribed the entire isolated RNA, so it sequenced expressed TCRB transcripts. Sequencing used immunoSEQ multiplex PCR; TCRdb keeps in-frame clones, though not all of them. The repertoire has about 360,000 clones, around 12% of them found once; the top ten carry less than 0.02%. This TCR came from a man aged 18 to 30 in good health. The sequencing input was naive CD4+ T cells from blood.

As DNA, the CDR3 is TGTGCCACCACAGCCGTCCTTCGGGGAGAGACCCAGTACTTC. As protein: CATTAVLRGETQYF. The V gene is TRBV28, the J gene TRBJ2-5; possible D gene TRBD2, 5 bases. CDR3 length: 14 residues. Germline values: CDR1 MDHEN, CDR2 SYDVKM. The V gene lost 10 bases and the J gene lost 4 bases, with 19 bases spanning the gap. The complete variable domain, with remaining parts taken from reference TRBV28 and TRBJ2-5, reads DVKVTQSSRYLVKRTGEKVFLECVQDMDHENMFWYRQDPGLGLRLIYFSYDVKMKEKGDIPEGYSVSREKKERFSLILESASTNQTSMYLCATTAVLRGETQYFGPGTRLLVL.